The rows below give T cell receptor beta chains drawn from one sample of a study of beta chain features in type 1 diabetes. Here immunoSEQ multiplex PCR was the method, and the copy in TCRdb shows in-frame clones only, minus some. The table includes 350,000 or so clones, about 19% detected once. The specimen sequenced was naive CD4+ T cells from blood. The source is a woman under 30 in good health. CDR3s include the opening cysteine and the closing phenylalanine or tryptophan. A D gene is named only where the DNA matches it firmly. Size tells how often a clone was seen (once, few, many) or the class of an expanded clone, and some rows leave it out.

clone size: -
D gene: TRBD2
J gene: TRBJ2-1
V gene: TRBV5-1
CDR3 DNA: TGCGCCAGCAGCTGGCTAGCGGGAGAGGGCAATGAGCAGTTCTTC
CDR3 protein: CASSWLAGEGNEQFF

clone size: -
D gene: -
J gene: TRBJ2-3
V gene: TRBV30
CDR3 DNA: TGTGCCTGGAGTGTAGGGGCCAGGCGGAGCACAGATACGCAGTATTTT
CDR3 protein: CAWSVGARRSTDTQYF

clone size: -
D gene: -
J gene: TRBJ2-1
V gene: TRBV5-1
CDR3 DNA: TGCGCCAGCAGCTTGAGGGCAGGGCGGAATGAGCAGTTCTTC
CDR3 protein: CASSLRAGRNEQFF

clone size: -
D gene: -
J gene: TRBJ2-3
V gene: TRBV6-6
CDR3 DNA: TGTGCCAGCAGAACAGGACCTGGGCCAGATACGCAGTATTTT
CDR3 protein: CASRTGPGPDTQYF

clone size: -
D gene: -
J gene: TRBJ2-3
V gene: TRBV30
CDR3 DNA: TGTGCCTTTATAGCGGAGAGCACAGATACGCAGTATTTT
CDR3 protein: CAFIAESTDTQYF

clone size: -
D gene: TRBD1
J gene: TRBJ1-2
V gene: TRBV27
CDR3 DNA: TGTGCCAGCAGTTTCAGACAGGGTGGCGGCTACACCTTC
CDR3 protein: CASSFRQGGGYTF

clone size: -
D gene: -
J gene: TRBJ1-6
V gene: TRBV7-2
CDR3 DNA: TGTGCCAGCAGCTTAGTGCACAGGGAGGGATCACCCCTCCACTTT
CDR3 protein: CASSLVHREGSPLHF

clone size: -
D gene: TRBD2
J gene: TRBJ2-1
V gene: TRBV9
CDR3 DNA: TGTGCCATCCACCCCTTTAGCGGGGTTAAGTACAATGAGCAGTTCTTC
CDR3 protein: CAIHPFSGVKYNEQFF

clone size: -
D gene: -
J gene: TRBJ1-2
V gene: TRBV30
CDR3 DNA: TGTGCCTGGAGTGTTTGGCAGGGCGGCTACACCTTC
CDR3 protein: CAWSVWQGGYTF

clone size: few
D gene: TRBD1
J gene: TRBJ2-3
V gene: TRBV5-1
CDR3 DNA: TGCGCCAGCAGCTCGGGGACAGGGGGCGCGGATACGCAGTATTTT
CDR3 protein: CASSSGTGGADTQYF

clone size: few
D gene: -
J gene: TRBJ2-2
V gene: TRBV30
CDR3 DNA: TGTGCCTGGAGTAGGACAGCGAACACCGGGGAGCTGTTTTTT
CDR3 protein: CAWSRTANTGELFF

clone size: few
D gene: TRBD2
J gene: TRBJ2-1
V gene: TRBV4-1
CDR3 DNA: TGCGCCAGCAGCCAAGGAGGCGGGAGGGGGGGGAATGAGCAGTTCTTC
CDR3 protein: CASSQGGGRGGNEQFF

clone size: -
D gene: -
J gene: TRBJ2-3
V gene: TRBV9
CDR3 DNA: TGTGCCAGCAGCGCGAGGAGGGAGGCAGATACGCAGTATTTT
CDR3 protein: CASSARREADTQYF

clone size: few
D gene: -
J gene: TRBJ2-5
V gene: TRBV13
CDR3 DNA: TGTGCCAGCAGCGGCGGCGGGGTTCCGGAGACCCAGTACTTC
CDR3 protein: CASSGGGVPETQYF

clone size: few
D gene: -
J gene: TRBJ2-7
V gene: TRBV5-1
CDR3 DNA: TGCGCCAGCAGCCCGGACAGAGCCCTCTACGAGCAGTACTTC
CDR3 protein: CASSPDRALYEQYF

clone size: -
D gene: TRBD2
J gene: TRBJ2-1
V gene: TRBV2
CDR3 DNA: TGTGCCAGCTATTCAGGAGCGGGAGATGTTGAGCAGTTCTTC
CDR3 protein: CASYSGAGDVEQFF

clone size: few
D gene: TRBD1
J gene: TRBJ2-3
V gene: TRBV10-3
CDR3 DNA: TGTGCCGTAGGGGCCGGGACAGGGAAAGATACGCAGTATTTT
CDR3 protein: CAVGAGTGKDTQYF

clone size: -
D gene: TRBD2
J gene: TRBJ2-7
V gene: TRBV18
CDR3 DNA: TGTGCCAGCTCACCACTAAGCGGGAGCTCCTACGAGCAGTACTTC
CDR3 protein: CASSPLSGSSYEQYF

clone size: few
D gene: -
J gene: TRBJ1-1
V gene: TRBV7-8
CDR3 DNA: TGTGCCAGCAGCTTAGAAGTGAGGACTGAAGCTTTCTTT
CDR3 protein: CASSLEVRTEAFF

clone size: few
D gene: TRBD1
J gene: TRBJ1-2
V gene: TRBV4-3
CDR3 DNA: TGCGCCAGCAGCCAAGGGACAGGGGCGAGTGGCTATGGCTACACCTTC
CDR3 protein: CASSQGTGASGYGYTF